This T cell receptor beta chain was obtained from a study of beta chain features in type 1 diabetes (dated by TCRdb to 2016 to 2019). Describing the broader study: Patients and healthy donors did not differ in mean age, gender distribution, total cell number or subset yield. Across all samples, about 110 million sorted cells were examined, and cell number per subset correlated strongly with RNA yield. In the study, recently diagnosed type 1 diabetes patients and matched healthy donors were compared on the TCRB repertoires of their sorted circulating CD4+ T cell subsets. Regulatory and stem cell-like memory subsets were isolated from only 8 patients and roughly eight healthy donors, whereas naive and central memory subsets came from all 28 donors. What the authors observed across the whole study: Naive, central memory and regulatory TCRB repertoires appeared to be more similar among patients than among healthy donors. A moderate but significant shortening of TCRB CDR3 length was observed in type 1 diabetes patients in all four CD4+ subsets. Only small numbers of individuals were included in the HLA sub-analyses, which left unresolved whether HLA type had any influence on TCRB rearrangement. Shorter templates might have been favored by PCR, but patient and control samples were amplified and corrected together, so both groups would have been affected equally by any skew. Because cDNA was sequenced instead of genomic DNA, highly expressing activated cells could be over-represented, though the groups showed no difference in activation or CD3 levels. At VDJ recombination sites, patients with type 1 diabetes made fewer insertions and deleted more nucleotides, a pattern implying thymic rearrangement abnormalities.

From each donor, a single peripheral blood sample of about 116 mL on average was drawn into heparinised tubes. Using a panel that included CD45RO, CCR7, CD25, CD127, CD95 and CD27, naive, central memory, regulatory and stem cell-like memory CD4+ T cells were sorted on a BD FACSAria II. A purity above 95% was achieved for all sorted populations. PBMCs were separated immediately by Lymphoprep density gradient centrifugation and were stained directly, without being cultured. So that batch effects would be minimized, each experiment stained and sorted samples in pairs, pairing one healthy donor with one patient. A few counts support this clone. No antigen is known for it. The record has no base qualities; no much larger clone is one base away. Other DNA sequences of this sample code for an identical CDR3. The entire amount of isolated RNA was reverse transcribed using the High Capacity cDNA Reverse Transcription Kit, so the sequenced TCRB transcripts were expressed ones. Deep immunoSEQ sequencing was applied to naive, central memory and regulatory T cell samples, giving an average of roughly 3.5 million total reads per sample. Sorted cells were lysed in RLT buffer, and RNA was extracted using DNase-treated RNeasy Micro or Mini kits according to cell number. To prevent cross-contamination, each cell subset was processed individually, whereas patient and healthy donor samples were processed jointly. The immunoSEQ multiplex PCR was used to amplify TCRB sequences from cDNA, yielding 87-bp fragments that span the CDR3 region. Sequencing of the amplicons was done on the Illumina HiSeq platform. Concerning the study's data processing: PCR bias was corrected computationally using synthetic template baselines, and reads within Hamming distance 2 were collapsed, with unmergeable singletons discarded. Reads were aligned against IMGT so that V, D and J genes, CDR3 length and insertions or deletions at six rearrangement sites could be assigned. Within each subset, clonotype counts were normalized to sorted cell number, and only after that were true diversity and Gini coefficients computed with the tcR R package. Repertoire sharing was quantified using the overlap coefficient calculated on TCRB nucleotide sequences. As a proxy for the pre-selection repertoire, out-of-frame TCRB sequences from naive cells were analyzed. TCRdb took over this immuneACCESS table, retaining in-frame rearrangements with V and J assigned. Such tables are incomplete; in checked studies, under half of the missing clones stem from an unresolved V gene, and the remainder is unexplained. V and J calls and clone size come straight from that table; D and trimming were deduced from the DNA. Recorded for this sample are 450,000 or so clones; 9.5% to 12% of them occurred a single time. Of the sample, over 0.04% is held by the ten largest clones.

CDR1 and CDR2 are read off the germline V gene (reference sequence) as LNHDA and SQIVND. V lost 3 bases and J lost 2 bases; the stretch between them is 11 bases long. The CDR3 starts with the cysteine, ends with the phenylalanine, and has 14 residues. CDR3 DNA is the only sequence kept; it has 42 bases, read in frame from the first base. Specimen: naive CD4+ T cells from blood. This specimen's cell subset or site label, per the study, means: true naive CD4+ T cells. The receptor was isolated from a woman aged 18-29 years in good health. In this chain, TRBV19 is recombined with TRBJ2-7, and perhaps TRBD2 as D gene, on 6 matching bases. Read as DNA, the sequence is TGTGCCAGTAGTATCACCGGGAGTACCTACGAGCAGTACTTC. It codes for CASSITGSTYEQYF. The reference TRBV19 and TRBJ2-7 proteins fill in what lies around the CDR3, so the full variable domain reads DGGITQSPKYLFRKEGQNVTLSCEQNLNHDAMYWYRQDPGQGLRLIYYSQIVNDFQKGDIAEGYSVSREKKESFPLTVTSAQKNPTAFYLCASSITGSTYEQYFGPGTRLTVT.